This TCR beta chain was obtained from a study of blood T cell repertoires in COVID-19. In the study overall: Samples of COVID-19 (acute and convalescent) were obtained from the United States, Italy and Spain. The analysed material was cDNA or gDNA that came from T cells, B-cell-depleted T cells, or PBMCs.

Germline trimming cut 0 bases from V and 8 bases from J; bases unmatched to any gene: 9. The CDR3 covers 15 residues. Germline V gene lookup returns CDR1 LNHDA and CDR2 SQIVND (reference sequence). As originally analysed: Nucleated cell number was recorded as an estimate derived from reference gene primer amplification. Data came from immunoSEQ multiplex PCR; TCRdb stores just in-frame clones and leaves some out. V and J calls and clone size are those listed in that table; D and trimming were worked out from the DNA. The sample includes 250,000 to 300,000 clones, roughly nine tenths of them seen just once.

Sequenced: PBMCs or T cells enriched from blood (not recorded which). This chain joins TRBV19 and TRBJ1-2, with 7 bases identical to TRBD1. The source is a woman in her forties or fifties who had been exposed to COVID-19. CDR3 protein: CASSIDLQGIRGYTF. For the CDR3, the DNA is TGTGCCAGTAGTATAGATCTACAGGGGATACGGGGCTACACCTTC. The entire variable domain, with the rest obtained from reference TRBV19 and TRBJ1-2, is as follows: DGGITQSPKYLFRKEGQNVTLSCEQNLNHDAMYWYRQDPGQGLRLIYYSQIVNDFQKGDIAEGYSVSREKKESFPLTVTSAQKNPTAFYLCASSIDLQGIRGYTFGSGTRLTVV.